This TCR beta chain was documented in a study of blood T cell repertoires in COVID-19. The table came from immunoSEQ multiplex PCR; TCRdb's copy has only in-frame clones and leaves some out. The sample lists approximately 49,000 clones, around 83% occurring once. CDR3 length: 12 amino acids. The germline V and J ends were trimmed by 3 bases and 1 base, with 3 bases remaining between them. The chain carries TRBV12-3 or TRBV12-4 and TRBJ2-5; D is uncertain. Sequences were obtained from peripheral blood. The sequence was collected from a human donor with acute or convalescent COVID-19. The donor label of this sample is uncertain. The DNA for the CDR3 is TGTGCCAGCAGTTTCTCCCAAGAGACCCAGTACTTC. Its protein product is CASSFSQETQYF.